This TCR beta chain was sequenced for a study of T cell changes during pregnancy in multiple sclerosis. V was cut by 2 bases and J by 8 bases, with 12 bases left in between. The length of the CDR3 is 14 residues. Germline V gene sequence: CDR1 MNHEY, CDR2 SVGAGI. Repertoires were generated with immunoSEQ multiplex PCR, while TCRdb's copy carries only in-frame clones and drops some. The sample includes 72,000 or so clones, around 93% of them seen just once. This chain links TRBV6-5 with TRBJ1-4; tentatively, D is TRBD1 (5 bases). The material was peripheral blood, obtained in the second trimester of pregnancy. This clonotype originated in a female donor with multiple sclerosis, enrolled in a pregnancy study. CDR3 in amino acids: CASSYGPGGEKLFF. The CDR3 DNA is TGTGCCAGCAGTTACGGGCCCGGGGGGGAAAAACTGTTTTTT.